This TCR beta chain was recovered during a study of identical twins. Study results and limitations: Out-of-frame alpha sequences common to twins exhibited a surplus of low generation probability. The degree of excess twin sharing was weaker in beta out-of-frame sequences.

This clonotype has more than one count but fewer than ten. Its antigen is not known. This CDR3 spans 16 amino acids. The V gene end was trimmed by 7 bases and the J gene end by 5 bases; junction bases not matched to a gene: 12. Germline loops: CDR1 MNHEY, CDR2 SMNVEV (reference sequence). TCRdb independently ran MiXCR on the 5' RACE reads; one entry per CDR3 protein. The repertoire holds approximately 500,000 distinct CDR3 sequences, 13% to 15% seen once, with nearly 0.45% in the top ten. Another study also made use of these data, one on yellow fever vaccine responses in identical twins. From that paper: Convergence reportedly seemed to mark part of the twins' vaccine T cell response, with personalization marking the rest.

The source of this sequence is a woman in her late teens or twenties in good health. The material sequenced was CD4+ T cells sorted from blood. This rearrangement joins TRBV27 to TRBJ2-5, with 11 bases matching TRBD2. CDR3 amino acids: CASTPTSGIAMETQYF. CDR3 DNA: TGTGCCAGCACCCCGACTAGCGGGATAGCTATGGAGACCCAGTACTTC.